This T cell receptor beta chain was sequenced during a study of T cell responses to AZD1222 COVID-19 vaccine. Study conclusions and caveats: An increase in Spike-specific TCR breadth and depth was observed after two AZD1222 doses. The number of AZD1222 recipients seropositive at baseline was only five to seven.

About this clone itself: As yet, its antigen is unknown.

CDR1 is MNHNY and CDR2 is SVGAGI in the germline V gene (reference sequence). This CDR3 spans 13 amino acids. The ends were cut back, 6 bases at V and 3 bases at J, with 9 bases in the middle. Using immunoSEQ multiplex PCR, the repertoire was profiled, and TCRdb retains in-frame clones only, with some absent. The sample carries approximately 130,000 clones, 93% recorded once. The sequences come from peripheral blood, collected on day 0 of AZD1222 vaccination. The chain has TRBV6-6 and TRBJ1-5; no clear D. The source of this sequence is an adult in good health. CDR3 region: CASRIGLNQPQHF. For the CDR3, the DNA is TGTGCCAGCAGAATCGGCCTCAATCAGCCCCAGCATTTT.